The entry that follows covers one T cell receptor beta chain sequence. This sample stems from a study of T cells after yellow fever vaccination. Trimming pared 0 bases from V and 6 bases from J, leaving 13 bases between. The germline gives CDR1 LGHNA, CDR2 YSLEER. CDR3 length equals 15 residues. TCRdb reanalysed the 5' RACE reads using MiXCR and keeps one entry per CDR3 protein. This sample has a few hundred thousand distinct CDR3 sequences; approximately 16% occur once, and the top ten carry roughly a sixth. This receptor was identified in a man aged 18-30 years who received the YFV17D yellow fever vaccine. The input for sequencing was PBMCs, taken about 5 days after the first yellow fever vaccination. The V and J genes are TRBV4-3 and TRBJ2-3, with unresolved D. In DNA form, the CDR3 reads TGCGCCAGCAGCCAAGACAGGACCCTGAAGGATACGCAGTATTTT. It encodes CASSQDRTLKDTQYF.